What follows is one T cell receptor (beta chain) and its context. CDR3 length equals 15 residues. Germline CDR1 SGHRS, CDR2 YFSETQ. V lost 1 base and J 1 base, leaving 11 bases between the germline ends. The sample comes from a study of blood T cell repertoires in COVID-19. Clones were sequenced by immunoSEQ multiplex PCR, and TCRdb holds only the in-frame ones, with some missing. The sample records 200,000 to 250,000 clones, 75% to 90% being singletons. The sequenced sample consisted of PBMCs or T cells enriched from blood (not recorded which). The chain recombines TRBV5-1 with TRBJ1-1; D is perhaps TRBD1 (6 bases). This clonotype was sampled from a middle-aged woman with acute COVID-19. CDR3 protein: CASSLSRGGNTEAFF. The CDR3 nucleotides are TGCGCCAGCAGCTTGTCGAGAGGGGGGAACACTGAAGCTTTCTTT.